Listed here are 26 T cell receptor beta chains from one sample, sequenced in a study of blood T cells in healthy people across ages. Primers used in a second PCR of about 6 to 11 cycles were a sample-barcoded 5' primer and a J-beta primer mix. TCRdb passed the 5' RACE reads through MiXCR, listing each CDR3 protein once. The table lists 660,000 or so distinct CDR3 sequences, roughly 53% of them singletons. Sequencing input: blood. The receptors shown here come from a man aged 55 to 69 in good health.

The count of this clonotype is one. The chain has TRBV7-9 and TRBJ1-2; 7 bases line up with TRBD1. V lost 2 bases to trimming and J lost 7 bases; unmatched junction nucleotides: 10. The CDR3 sequence is 15 residues long. CDR1 is SEHNR and CDR2 is FQNEAQ in the germline V gene (reference sequence). CDR3 sequence: CASSLRTGEGRGYTF. In DNA, the CDR3 is TGTGCCAGCAGCTTACGAACAGGGGAAGGACGTGGCTACACCTTC.

This clonotype has a handful of counts. V and J are TRBV20-1 and TRBJ2-3; 9 bases align to TRBD2. Germline CDR1 reads DFQATT; CDR2 reads SNEGSKA (reference sequence). This CDR3 is built from 18 residues. Unmatched junction bases numbered 19, after V lost 5 bases and J lost 4 bases. The DNA of the CDR3 is TGCAGTGCTCGCCGGGGACGGCGGGGGGGCCTCGTTGCAGATACGCAGTATTTT. Its translation is CSARRGRRGGLVADTQYF.

The chain carries TRBV20-1 and TRBJ1-2, with D perhaps matching TRBD1 (5 bases). V gave up 6 bases and J gave up 0 bases, with 17 bases separating them. The CDR3 covers 15 residues. Per the germline V gene, CDR1 is DFQATT and CDR2 is SNEGSKA (reference sequence). The CDR3 DNA reads TGCAGTGCCCCCCGAACGGGCAGGGCTAACTATGGCTACACCTTC. Its protein product is CSAPRTGRANYGYTF.

The chain has TRBV20-1 and TRBJ2-3; D is uncertain. Trimming cost V 6 bases and J 1 base, with 8 bases left between them. Germline V gene lookup returns CDR1 DFQATT and CDR2 SNEGSKA (reference sequence). This CDR3 contains 12 residues. The DNA of the CDR3 is TGCAGTGCGGCGGACGGCACAGATACGCAGTATTTT. It encodes CSAADGTDTQYF.

This clonotype was detected a few times. This chain joins TRBV4-1 and TRBJ1-1; D gene ambiguous. The CDR3 is 16 residues long. Trimming left V 1 base short and J 7 bases short, with 19 bases between. Germline V lookup: CDR1 MGHRA, CDR2 YSYEKL. The CDR3 bases are TGCGCCAGCAGCCAAGTTGCATACGGAGGGAGGGTTGAAGCTTTCTTT. This translates into CASSQVAYGGRVEAFF.

The chain joins TRBV7-2 to TRBJ2-5, with TRBD2 matching 10 bases. From germline, CDR1 is SGHTA and CDR2 FQGNSA. The CDR3 consists of 17 residues. With 4 bases clipped from V and 11 bases from J, the junction kept 19 bases outside the gene matches. The CDR3 protein is CASSYSSLGGLAGEQYF. CDR3 in DNA: TGTGCCAGCAGCTACTCGTCTTTGGGGGGCCTAGCGGGGGAGCAGTACTTC.

The J gene is TRBJ2-7, the V gene TRBV6-2 or TRBV6-3; 8 bases are shared with TRBD1. Germline CDR1 MNHEY, CDR2 SVGEGT. V lost 6 bases to trimming and J lost 6 bases; unmatched junction nucleotides: 4. This CDR3 region has 12 residues. In DNA form, the CDR3 reads TGTGCCAGCAGGATACAGGGGGGCGAGCAGTACTTC. It codes for CASRIQGGEQYF.

The chain is built from TRBV12-3 or TRBV12-4 and TRBJ1-1, with a possible D match to TRBD1 (5 bases). The CDR3 runs 16 residues. Trimming left V 6 bases short and J 0 bases short, with 17 bases between. CDR3 in DNA: TGTGCCAGCAGACCAAGGGGTCGGAACATGAACACTGAAGCTTTCTTT. As protein: CASRPRGRNMNTEAFF.

The genes are TRBV15 and TRBJ1-2; 12 positions agree with TRBD1. Germline loops: CDR1 LNHNV, CDR2 YYDKDF (reference sequence). CDR3 length equals 15 residues. V lost 3 bases to trimming and J lost 7 bases; unmatched junction nucleotides: 6. CDR3 sequence (DNA): TGTGCCACCAGCAGGCCGGGACAGGGGGCCGGTGGCTACACCTTC. Translated: CATSRPGQGAGGYTF.

V and J are TRBV12-3 or TRBV12-4 and TRBJ2-5; a weak D match, TRBD2 (6 bases). The J call is uncertain, as TRBJ2-7 better fits the DNA end. The CDR3 is 15 residues long. The CDR3 reads CASSNYLRGSHEQYF. DNA of the CDR3: TGTGCCAGCAGTAACTACCTTCGGGGGAGCCACGAGCAGTACTTC.

There are a few counts of this clonotype. This chain links TRBV20-1 with TRBJ2-1; 12 nucleotides agree with TRBD2. CDR3 length equals 15 residues. V lost 5 bases, J lost 5 bases, and 7 bases stayed unmatched. Germline V gene sequence: CDR1 DFQATT, CDR2 SNEGSKA (reference sequence). CDR3 amino acids: CSALRSSGGDNEQFF. The CDR3 DNA is TGCAGTGCTCTCAGATCTAGCGGGGGGGACAATGAGCAGTTCTTC.

The chain couples TRBV6-1 to TRBJ1-6, with D unclear. The V gene lost 2 bases and the J gene lost 7 bases, with 6 bases spanning the gap. Germline V gene data show CDR1 as MNHNS and CDR2 as SASEGT. The CDR3 has 13 amino acids. The chain's CDR3 is CASSELDNSPLHF. DNA of the CDR3: TGTGCCAGCAGTGAACTAGACAATTCACCCCTCCACTTT.

The sample holds one count of this clonotype. The CDR3 protein is CASSPRLGTLDYEQYF. Here the CDR3 DNA reads TGTGCCAGCAGCCCGCGGCTCGGGACACTAGACTACGAGCAGTACTTC. V is TRBV27 and J is TRBJ2-7; a possible D gene is TRBD1 (6 bases). Trimming removed 6 bases from V and 3 bases from J, with 21 bases in between. CDR1 is MNHEY and CDR2 is SMNVEV in the germline V gene (reference sequence). The CDR3 is 16 amino acids.

Worth noting for this clonotype: It may be a read error: a sequence one base away is much more abundant. The chain uses TRBV2 and TRBJ2-1; the match to TRBD1 covers 8 bases. Germline loops: CDR1 SNHLY, CDR2 FYNNEI. V shed 7 bases, J shed 4 bases, and the junction held 6 bases outside the gene matches. This CDR3 contains 14 residues. In DNA form, the CDR3 reads TGTGCCAGCAATCAACGGACAGGGTACAATGAGCAGTTCTTC. It specifies CASNQRTGYNEQFF.

This clonotype was seen a single time. J is TRBJ2-2 and V is TRBV6-1; 9 bases map to TRBD2. Germline V gives CDR1 MNHNS, CDR2 SASEGT. The ends lost 7 bases at V and 1 base at J; junction bases unmatched: 1. The CDR3 totals 14 residues. CDR3 residues: CASTRGGNTGELFF. The CDR3 coding sequence is TGTGCCAGCACGCGGGGGGGGAACACCGGGGAGCTGTTTTTT.

This clonotype was counted between two and nine times. CDR3 sequence: CASSSRTTAQETQYF. The CDR3 coding sequence is TGCGCCAGCAGCTCGCGGACGACAGCACAAGAGACCCAGTACTTC. The chain links TRBV5-1 to TRBJ2-5; weak D call: TRBD1 (5 bases). Germline lookup yields CDR1 SGHRS and CDR2 YFSETQ. V gave up 3 bases and J gave up 2 bases, with 14 bases separating them. This CDR3 has 15 amino acids.

The chain couples TRBV9 to TRBJ1-5; D perhaps matches TRBD1 (6 bases). CDR1 SGDLS and CDR2 YYNGEE come from the germline V gene. The ends were cut back, 0 bases at V and 4 bases at J, with 11 bases in the middle. This CDR3 region has 15 residues. The CDR3 loop is CASSVVGQGNQPQHF. DNA of the CDR3: TGTGCCAGCAGCGTAGTGGGGCAGGGGAATCAGCCCCAGCATTTT. Supplemented by reference TRBV9 and TRBJ1-5, the full variable domain reads DSGVTQTPKHLITATGQRVTLRCSPRSGDLSVYWYQQSLDQGLQFLIQYYNGEERAKGNILERFSAQQFPDLHSELNLSSLELGDSALYFCASSVVGQGNQPQHFGDGTRLSIL.

Only a few counts were recorded for this clonotype. This chain uses TRBV5-1 with TRBJ2-3; 10 bases map to TRBD2. Germline lookup yields CDR1 SGHRS and CDR2 YFSETQ. This CDR3 has 17 residues. V was pared by 0 bases and J by 0 bases, with 4 bases of the junction left unmatched. The CDR3: CASSLVLAGDSTDTQYF. In nucleotides, the CDR3 is TGCGCCAGCAGCTTGGTCCTAGCGGGGGATAGCACAGATACGCAGTATTTT.

This clonotype was detected ten times or more. The rearrangement joins TRBV20-1 to TRBJ2-7; 8 bases align to TRBD1. The length of the CDR3 is 14 residues. CDR1 is DFQATT, CDR2 SNEGSKA, per germline (reference sequence). Unmatched junction bases numbered 11, after V lost 5 bases and J lost 5 bases. The CDR3 DNA reads TGCAGTGCTCTGGCAGGGGGCGCTTCCCACGAGCAGTACTTC. The encoded protein is CSALAGGASHEQYF.

The rearrangement links TRBV4-2 to TRBJ2-5; D is unresolved. The CDR3 covers 14 residues. The germline V gene encodes CDR1 LGHNA and CDR2 YNFKEQ. Trimming cost V 0 bases and J 1 base, with 6 bases left between them. CDR3 DNA sequence: TGTGCCAGCAGCCAAGATACTCGCCAAGAGACCCAGTACTTC. It is translated as CASSQDTRQETQYF.

J is TRBJ2-7 and V is TRBV7-2; tentative D call: TRBD1 (8 bases). This CDR3 comprises 17 residues. Germline V gives CDR1 SGHTA, CDR2 FQGNSA. V gave up 0 bases and J gave up 3 bases, with 18 bases separating them. The CDR3 spells CASSLAGGTGSIYEQYF. The CDR3, as DNA: TGTGCCAGCAGCTTAGCGGGGGGGACAGGCAGTATCTACGAGCAGTACTTC. Combining the CDR3 with reference TRBV7-2 and TRBJ2-7 gives the whole variable domain GAGVSQSPSNKVTEKGKDVELRCDPISGHTALYWYRQSLGQGLEFLIYFQGNSAPDKSGLPSDRFSAERTGGSVSTLTIQRTQQEDSAVYLCASSLAGGTGSIYEQYFGPGTRLTVT.

The CDR3 reads CASSSMGEGNTEAFF. The CDR3 bases are TGTGCCAGCAGCTCTATGGGGGAGGGGAACACTGAAGCTTTCTTT. The chain links TRBV4-2 to TRBJ1-1; D possibly corresponds to TRBD1 (5 bases). Germline-derived CDR1 and CDR2 are LGHNA and YNFKEQ. The length of the CDR3 is 15 residues. V lost 5 bases and J 1 base, leaving 14 bases between the germline ends.

The V and J genes are TRBV7-2 and TRBJ1-4; possibly TRBD1 for D (5 bases). Germline V gives CDR1 SGHTA, CDR2 FQGNSA. The CDR3 has 15 residues. Trimming left V 0 bases short and J 3 bases short, with 8 bases between. The CDR3 protein is CASSLATGSNEKLFF. The CDR3 DNA reads TGTGCCAGCAGCTTAGCTACAGGATCTAATGAAAAACTGTTTTTT. The variable domain in full, with the rest retrieved from reference TRBV7-2 and TRBJ1-4, is GAGVSQSPSNKVTEKGKDVELRCDPISGHTALYWYRQSLGQGLEFLIYFQGNSAPDKSGLPSDRFSAERTGGSVSTLTIQRTQQEDSAVYLCASSLATGSNEKLFFGSGTQLSVL.

This clonotype was seen a single time. The CDR3 region is CSVDPGTYGKTQYF. CDR3 nucleotide sequence: TGCAGCGTTGACCCAGGGACGTATGGTAAGACCCAGTACTTC. This rearrangement joins TRBV29-1 to TRBJ2-5; the D gene could be TRBD1 or TRBD2 (5 bases each). CDR3 length: 14 residues. V lost 3 bases and J 6 bases, leaving 17 bases between the germline ends. Germline values: CDR1 SQVTM, CDR2 ANQGSEA.

The V and J genes are TRBV11-2 and TRBJ2-5; D may be TRBD1 (5 bases). Trimming stripped 4 bases from V and 0 bases from J, with 9 bases between. Germline-derived CDR1 and CDR2 are SGHAT and FQNNGV. The CDR3 has 14 amino acids. The CDR3 coding sequence is TGTGCCAGCAGCTATGCAGGGTACCAAGAGACCCAGTACTTC. Its translation: CASSYAGYQETQYF.

The gene calls are TRBV5-6 and TRBJ2-7; 10 bases fit TRBD2. The end of the DNA is better explained by TRBJ2-5, so the J call may be wrong. Germline V gives CDR1 SGHDT, CDR2 YYEEEE. The CDR3 runs to 16 residues. The chain's CDR3 is CASSLGIAGGRETQYF. Written as DNA, the CDR3 is TGTGCCAGCAGCTTGGGGATAGCGGGGGGTCGAGAGACCCAGTACTTC.